This T cell receptor (beta chain) is from a study of blood T cell repertoires in COVID-19. Across the whole study: Acute and convalescent COVID-19 samples came from the United States, Italy and Spain.

The CDR3 length is 18 residues. Per germline, CDR1 SGHNT and CDR2 YYREEE (reference sequence). V was shortened by 2 bases and J by 5 bases, with 25 bases between the two germline ends. Libraries were prepared by immunoSEQ multiplex PCR; TCRdb keeps only in-frame clonotypes and omits some of them. The table has about 89,000 clones, roughly 80% seen once. This TCR was sampled from an elderly woman with acute or convalescent COVID-19. The chain combines TRBV5-4 with TRBJ1-2; TRBD1 is a possible D gene (6 bases). Sequencing was carried out using peripheral blood. The CDR3 reads CASSFRGISPYPRYGYTF. The CDR3 DNA sequence: TGTGCCAGCAGCTTCAGGGGAATTAGCCCTTACCCTCGATATGGCTACACCTTC.